This is a list of T cell receptor beta chains from one sample in a study of blood T cell repertoires in COVID-19. The data were produced by immunoSEQ multiplex PCR, yet TCRdb's version contains in-frame clones alone and is incomplete. The sample shows 300,000 to 450,000 clones, about nine tenths of them seen only once. Sequenced: PBMCs or T cells enriched from blood (not recorded which). The receptors originated from a woman aged 25 to 39 who had been exposed to COVID-19. Each CDR3 is given with its conserved first and last residue. The order of the fields is J gene, V gene, clone size, D gene, CDR3 protein, CDR3 DNA. A D gene is named only where the DNA matches it firmly. Size is stated for part of the rows, as once, few or many counts, or as a class when the clone is expanded.

j_call: TRBJ2-7; v_call: TRBV2; clone_size: .; d_call: .; cdr3_aa: CASTVGHSLREQYF; cdr3_nt: TGTGCCAGCACTGTGGGGCATTCACTGAGGGAGCAGTACTTC
j_call: TRBJ1-5; v_call: TRBV19; clone_size: .; d_call: .; cdr3_aa: CASRSGHSNQPQHF; cdr3_nt: TGTGCCAGTAGATCGGGACATAGCAATCAGCCCCAGCATTTT
j_call: TRBJ2-7; v_call: TRBV7-2; clone_size: .; d_call: TRBD2; cdr3_aa: CASSVSAGGSYEQYF; cdr3_nt: TGTGCCAGCAGCGTATCAGCGGGAGGCTCCTACGAGCAGTACTTC
j_call: TRBJ1-1; v_call: TRBV12-3/TRBV12-4; clone_size: .; d_call: .; cdr3_aa: CASRRGTEAFF; cdr3_nt: TGTGCCAGCAGGAGGGGGACTGAAGCTTTCTTT
j_call: TRBJ2-7; v_call: TRBV5-1; clone_size: .; d_call: .; cdr3_aa: CASSGGSRTSSYEQYF; cdr3_nt: TGCGCCAGCAGTGGAGGGTCCCGTACTAGCTCCTACGAGCAGTACTTC
j_call: TRBJ1-3; v_call: TRBV6-5; clone_size: .; d_call: TRBD1; cdr3_aa: CASRRDRGAFSPIYF; cdr3_nt: TGTGCCAGCAGGCGGGACAGGGGCGCTTTTAGCCCCATATATTTT
j_call: TRBJ2-1; v_call: TRBV10-2; clone_size: once; d_call: TRBD2; cdr3_aa: CASSVSGRTSGGEQFF; cdr3_nt: TGCGCCAGCAGTGTTAGCGGGAGAACCTCGGGGGGTGAGCAGTTCTTC
j_call: TRBJ2-1; v_call: TRBV5-8; clone_size: .; d_call: .; cdr3_aa: CASKFFQGNEQFF; cdr3_nt: TGTGCCAGCAAATTTTTCCAGGGTAATGAGCAGTTCTTC
j_call: TRBJ1-2; v_call: TRBV11-3; clone_size: .; d_call: TRBD1; cdr3_aa: CASSTGTGALGDYGYTF; cdr3_nt: TGTGCCAGCAGCACAGGGACAGGGGCTTTGGGGGACTATGGCTACACCTTC
j_call: TRBJ2-3; v_call: TRBV14; clone_size: .; d_call: .; cdr3_aa: CASSQSLRVPPDTQYF; cdr3_nt: TGTGCCAGCAGCCAGAGCTTACGGGTCCCGCCAGATACGCAGTATTTT
j_call: TRBJ2-4; v_call: TRBV6-5; clone_size: .; d_call: .; cdr3_aa: CASGDWAKNIQYF; cdr3_nt: TGTGCCAGCGGGGACTGGGCCAAAAACATTCAGTACTTC
j_call: TRBJ2-5; v_call: TRBV11-3; clone_size: .; d_call: .; cdr3_aa: CASSPLAGTETQYF; cdr3_nt: TGTGCCAGCAGCCCTCTCGCGGGAACAGAGACCCAGTACTTC
j_call: TRBJ1-1; v_call: TRBV28; clone_size: .; d_call: .; cdr3_aa: CASIGNTEAFF; cdr3_nt: TGTGCCAGCATCGGGAACACTGAAGCTTTCTTT
j_call: TRBJ2-5; v_call: TRBV19; clone_size: .; d_call: .; cdr3_aa: CASSIAGQETQYF; cdr3_nt: TGTGCCAGTAGTATAGCCGGGCAAGAGACCCAGTACTTC
j_call: TRBJ2-3; v_call: TRBV27; clone_size: .; d_call: TRBD1; cdr3_aa: CASSSPTGGILGNTDTQYF; cdr3_nt: TGTGCCAGCAGTTCCCCGACAGGGGGCATCTTAGGCAACACAGATACGCAGTATTTT
j_call: TRBJ2-1; v_call: TRBV29-1; clone_size: .; d_call: TRBD1; cdr3_aa: CSVTGTAYNEQFF; cdr3_nt: TGCAGCGTCACCGGGACAGCCTACAATGAGCAGTTCTTC
j_call: TRBJ2-1; v_call: TRBV11-1; clone_size: .; d_call: TRBD2; cdr3_aa: CASSLAGTSGKEQFF; cdr3_nt: TGTGCCAGCAGCTTAGCCGGGACTAGCGGGAAGGAGCAGTTCTTC
j_call: TRBJ2-4; v_call: TRBV29-1; clone_size: few; d_call: TRBD1; cdr3_aa: CSVVEQGGKNIQYF; cdr3_nt: TGCAGCGTTGTCGAACAGGGGGGCAAAAACATTCAGTACTTC
j_call: TRBJ2-2; v_call: TRBV9; clone_size: .; d_call: .; cdr3_aa: CASRSGVGNTGELFF; cdr3_nt: TGTGCCAGCAGGTCGGGAGTAGGGAACACCGGGGAGCTGTTTTTT
j_call: TRBJ2-3; v_call: TRBV7-2; clone_size: .; d_call: .; cdr3_aa: CASSLDRQGGADTQYF; cdr3_nt: TGTGCCAGCAGCTTAGATCGCCAGGGGGGCGCAGATACGCAGTATTTT
j_call: TRBJ2-7; v_call: TRBV3-1/TRBV3-2; clone_size: .; d_call: TRBD2; cdr3_aa: CASSQGDYLYEQYF; cdr3_nt: TGTGCCAGCAGCCAGGGGGACTACCTCTACGAGCAGTACTTC
j_call: TRBJ2-7; v_call: TRBV2; clone_size: .; d_call: .; cdr3_aa: CASRRGGGRRTYEQYF; cdr3_nt: TGTGCCAGCAGGAGGGGGGGAGGGAGACGTACCTACGAGCAGTACTTC
j_call: TRBJ1-1; v_call: TRBV27; clone_size: once; d_call: TRBD1; cdr3_aa: CASSLPGQGATEAFF; cdr3_nt: TGTGCCAGCAGTCTACCTGGACAGGGGGCCACTGAAGCTTTCTTT
j_call: TRBJ1-5; v_call: TRBV28; clone_size: .; d_call: .; cdr3_aa: CASSLQGGNQPQHF; cdr3_nt: TGTGCCAGCAGTTTACAAGGGGGCAATCAGCCCCAGCATTTT
j_call: TRBJ1-4; v_call: TRBV18; clone_size: .; d_call: TRBD1; cdr3_aa: CASSEGQRLNEKLFF; cdr3_nt: TGTGCCAGCTCTGAGGGACAGAGATTAAATGAAAAACTGTTTTTT
j_call: TRBJ2-2; v_call: TRBV29-1; clone_size: once; d_call: TRBD2; cdr3_aa: CSVEAASGQNTGELFF; cdr3_nt: TGCAGCGTTGAAGCGGCTAGCGGCCAGAACACCGGGGAGCTGTTTTTT
j_call: TRBJ1-3; v_call: TRBV5-5; clone_size: .; d_call: .; cdr3_aa: CASSLTAPESFSGNTIYF; cdr3_nt: TGTGCCAGCAGCTTGACAGCCCCAGAATCCTTCTCTGGAAACACCATATATTTT
j_call: TRBJ1-4; v_call: TRBV5-1; clone_size: few; d_call: .; cdr3_aa: CASSLQGGLSGEKLFF; cdr3_nt: TGCGCCAGCAGCTTACAGGGAGGGCTATCTGGTGAAAAACTGTTTTTT
j_call: TRBJ2-2; v_call: TRBV5-4; clone_size: .; d_call: TRBD1; cdr3_aa: CASTPGQRASNTGELFF; cdr3_nt: TGTGCCAGCACCCCGGGACAGAGGGCCTCGAACACCGGGGAGCTGTTTTTT
j_call: TRBJ2-1; v_call: TRBV18; clone_size: .; d_call: TRBD2; cdr3_aa: CASSPPGGEQFF; cdr3_nt: TGTGCCAGCTCACCCCCGGGGGGTGAGCAGTTCTTC
j_call: TRBJ1-2; v_call: TRBV7-8; clone_size: .; d_call: TRBD1; cdr3_aa: CASSLRGPGQGVKQGGYTF; cdr3_nt: TGTGCCAGCAGCTTAAGGGGCCCGGGACAGGGGGTTAAGCAAGGCGGCTACACCTTC
j_call: TRBJ2-7; v_call: TRBV5-6; clone_size: .; d_call: .; cdr3_aa: CASSLVGGPTNEQYF; cdr3_nt: TGTGCCAGCAGCTTGGTGGGAGGCCCGACGAACGAGCAGTACTTC
j_call: TRBJ1-4; v_call: TRBV5-5; clone_size: few; d_call: .; cdr3_aa: CASSLDGGAGEKLFF; cdr3_nt: TGTGCCAGCAGCTTGGACGGGGGAGCGGGTGAAAAACTGTTTTTT
j_call: TRBJ2-5; v_call: TRBV28; clone_size: .; d_call: TRBD1; cdr3_aa: CASSYGTDQETQYF; cdr3_nt: TGTGCCAGCAGCTACGGGACAGACCAAGAGACCCAGTACTTC
j_call: TRBJ2-1; v_call: TRBV10-1; clone_size: once; d_call: TRBD2; cdr3_aa: CASSGGLAGRGEQFF; cdr3_nt: TGCGCCAGCAGTGGGGGACTAGCGGGTAGGGGTGAGCAGTTCTTC
j_call: TRBJ2-7; v_call: TRBV28; clone_size: .; d_call: TRBD2; cdr3_aa: CASSLSGGRVSYEQYF; cdr3_nt: TGTGCCAGCAGTTTATCGGGCGGGAGGGTATCCTACGAGCAGTACTTC
j_call: TRBJ2-7; v_call: TRBV12-3/TRBV12-4; clone_size: .; d_call: TRBD1; cdr3_aa: CASTRQGAYEQYF; cdr3_nt: TGTGCCAGCACAAGACAGGGGGCCTACGAGCAGTACTTC
j_call: TRBJ2-1; v_call: TRBV3-1/TRBV3-2; clone_size: .; d_call: .; cdr3_aa: CASSQRAGSSYNEQFF; cdr3_nt: TGTGCCAGCAGCCAAAGGGCGGGTAGCTCCTACAATGAGCAGTTCTTC
j_call: TRBJ2-5; v_call: TRBV28; clone_size: .; d_call: .; cdr3_aa: CASSHLQGLGETQYF; cdr3_nt: TGTGCCAGCAGCCACTTACAGGGTTTAGGGGAGACCCAGTACTTC
j_call: TRBJ1-2; v_call: TRBV12-3/TRBV12-4; clone_size: once; d_call: .; cdr3_aa: CASSLGQRWGYTF; cdr3_nt: TGTGCCAGCAGTTTGGGCCAGAGATGGGGCTACACCTTC